The source of this TCR beta chain is a study of human T cells and chemical hapten exposure. V was pared by 4 bases and J by 4 bases, with 14 bases between. The length of the CDR3 is 15 residues. The time point is: pre-sensitization, week 0. Treatment specified: therapeutic diphenylcyclopropenone sensitization with weekly scalp DPC. TCRdb recomputed calls from the RACE reads with MiXCR, one row per CDR3 protein. This table has around 250,000 distinct CDR3 sequences, around 9.3% appearing once. This clonotype appeared a few times. The chain employs TRBV12-3 or TRBV12-4 and TRBJ1-5; D remains unclear. This specimen consisted of whole blood, obtained in connection with sensitization to the hapten diphenylcyclopropenone (DPC). The sequence came from a woman aged 40 to 50 with alopecia areata. Some clones in this sample may be carry-over from other donors' samples. CDR3 in amino acids: CASSWAKGTNQPQHF. The CDR3 DNA follows: TGTGCCAGCAGTTGGGCCAAGGGAACGAATCAGCCCCAGCATTTT.